Below are 28 T cell receptor beta chains sequenced from a single sample in a study of T cells expressing NK-cell markers. TCRdb re-called the 5' RACE reads and shows each CDR3 protein once, DNA omitted. Its listing shows 120,000 to 150,000 distinct CDR3 sequences. Material for sequencing was blood T cells: a sorted CD56 or NKG2C T cell subset, CD4+ or CD8+ T cells, or bulk PBMC T cells (not recorded which). The origin of the receptors is a man between 18 and 29 years old in good health.

The chain joins TRBV20-1 to TRBJ2-2; checking the TCRdb D call of TRBD1 is not possible without DNA. Germline V gene sequence: CDR1 DFQATT, CDR2 SNEGSKA (reference sequence). This CDR3 has 12 amino acids. CDR3 sequence reads: CSAKQEGGELFF.

This chain uses TRBV7-9 with TRBJ2-1; TCRdb's D gene call, TRBD2, goes unchecked for lack of DNA. Germline loops: CDR1 SEHNR, CDR2 FQNEAQ (reference sequence). The CDR3 spans 14 residues. The CDR3 sequence: CATKSTSGNNEQFF.

CDR3 loop: CASSFPGLAGAVNTGELFF. The chain uses TRBV11-1 and TRBJ2-2; checking the TCRdb D call of TRBD2 is not possible without DNA. The length of the CDR3 is 19 residues. Germline CDR1 SGHAT, CDR2 FQDESV (reference sequence).

The gene calls are TRBV20-1 and TRBJ2-3; TCRdb reports TRBD2, a call that lacks DNA to check it against. CDR3 length equals 17 residues. The germline V gene encodes CDR1 DFQATT and CDR2 SNEGSKA (reference sequence). This chain's CDR3 is CSARDQTSGHNTDTQYF.

This sequence joins TRBV19 and TRBJ2-7; without DNA, the TCRdb call of TRBD2 cannot be checked. The V gene's germline CDR1 is LNHDA and CDR2 SQIVND (reference sequence). This CDR3 contains 16 residues. CDR3 residues: CASSFFAGEAAYEQYF.

The chain carries TRBV7-6 and TRBJ2-2; lacking DNA, the TRBD2 call made by TCRdb goes unchecked. CDR1 and CDR2 (germline): SGHVS, FNYEAQ. This CDR3 comprises 17 residues. The CDR3 spells CASSQFKAGVKKGELFF. The full variable domain, in which reference TRBV7-6 and TRBJ2-2 provide the parts outside the CDR3, is GAGVSQSPRYKVTKRGQDVALRCDPISGHVSLYWYRQALGQGPEFLTYFNYEAQQDKSGLPNDRFSAERPEGSISTLTIQRTEQRDSAMYRCASSQFKAGVKKGELFFGEGSRLTVL.

This chain links TRBV7-9 with TRBJ2-2; TCRdb indicates TRBD1, and absent DNA this call remains unverified. Germline values: CDR1 SEHNR, CDR2 FQNEAQ (reference sequence). The CDR3 runs 17 residues. The chain's CDR3 is CASSPTQSGMYTGELFF.

The chain has TRBV11-2 and TRBJ2-1; the D call from TCRdb, TRBD1, cannot be confirmed without DNA. The length of the CDR3 is 13 residues. The germline CDR1 and CDR2 sequences are SGHAT and FQNNGV. The CDR3 is CASSRGGHNEQFF.

The rearrangement uses TRBV19 and TRBJ1-1; without DNA, the TCRdb call of TRBD1 cannot be checked. The CDR3 length is 15 residues. Germline V gene lookup returns CDR1 LNHDA and CDR2 SQIVND (reference sequence). CDR3 loop: CASSIAHRMNTEAFF.

The V gene is TRBV3-1, the J gene TRBJ2-1; TCRdb calls TRBD1, which cannot be checked without DNA. CDR1 and CDR2 (germline): LGHDT, YNNKEL (reference sequence). This CDR3 has 14 amino acids. The chain's CDR3 is CASSQGQGVNEQFF.

CDR3 region: CASRHGALYNEQFF. V usage is TRBV19 and J usage is TRBJ2-1; with no DNA, the TCRdb D assignment of TRBD1 cannot be verified. The CDR3 consists of 14 residues. Germline V gene sequence: CDR1 LNHDA, CDR2 SQIVND (reference sequence).

The CDR3 protein is CASSYLPDPSNTGELFF. V is TRBV5-1 and J is TRBJ2-2. The CDR3 spans 17 residues. Germline-derived CDR1 and CDR2 are SGHRS and YFSETQ.

V usage is TRBV27 and J usage is TRBJ2-7. Germline-derived CDR1 and CDR2 are MNHEY and SMNVEV (reference sequence). The length of the CDR3 is 13 residues. CDR3 region: CASSLSRVYEQYF.

The chain links TRBV9 to TRBJ2-3. This CDR3 has 15 amino acids. In germline, CDR1 is SGDLS, CDR2 YYNGEE. CDR3 amino acids: CASSDLATSTDTQYF.

The chain carries TRBV6-5 and TRBJ1-2; lacking DNA, the TRBD1 call made by TCRdb goes unchecked. The germline V gene encodes CDR1 MNHEY and CDR2 SVGAGI. The CDR3 extends over 16 amino acids. The CDR3 is CASSYSPQGEEIGYTF.

The chain recombines TRBV12-3 or TRBV12-4 with TRBJ2-1; checking the TCRdb D call of TRBD2 is not possible without DNA. This CDR3 region has 16 residues. CDR3: CASSSLAGGPNTEQFF.

The gene calls are TRBV25-1 and TRBJ1-1; with no DNA, the TCRdb D assignment of TRBD1 cannot be verified. Germline V gene sequence: CDR1 MGHDK, CDR2 SYGVNS. The CDR3 length is 13 residues. The CDR3 sequence: CATRLLDSAEAFF.

The gene calls are TRBV7-6 and TRBJ2-1; checking the TCRdb D call of TRBD2 is not possible without DNA. The germline V gene has CDR1 SGHVS and CDR2 FNYEAQ. The CDR3 runs to 20 residues. The CDR3 protein is CASSSPTGLAGGGSYNEQFF.

The chain has TRBV4-3 and TRBJ2-5; TCRdb designates TRBD2, a call that cannot be tested without DNA. Germline assignment: CDR1 LGHNA and CDR2 YSLEER. The CDR3 covers 15 residues. The CDR3 sequence is CASSTSAALGETQYF.

The chain combines TRBV13 with TRBJ2-2. The CDR3 is 16 amino acids. From germline, CDR1 is PRHDT and CDR2 FYEKMQ (reference sequence). The CDR3: CASSLGLGVDTGELFF.

This chain uses TRBV2 with TRBJ1-2. The CDR3 spans 11 residues. Per germline, CDR1 SNHLY and CDR2 FYNNEI. CDR3: CANLARVGYTF.

The genes are TRBV12-3 or TRBV12-4 and TRBJ2-3; absent DNA, TCRdb's TRBD2 call cannot be checked. CDR3 size: 14 residues. CDR3: CASSLTDYPDTQYF.

CDR3 residues: CATSATSGTGETQYF. This chain links TRBV24-1 with TRBJ2-5; TCRdb's D call, TRBD2, is unchecked because there is no DNA. This CDR3 contains 15 residues. CDR1 and CDR2 (germline): KGHDR, SFDVKD.

The genes are TRBV19 and TRBJ1-1; without DNA, the TCRdb call of TRBD1 cannot be checked. The germline CDR1 and CDR2 sequences are LNHDA and SQIVND (reference sequence). The CDR3 extends over 12 amino acids. The CDR3 protein is CASSSGATEAFF. Full variable domain (missing parts from reference TRBV19 and TRBJ1-1): DGGITQSPKYLFRKEGQNVTLSCEQNLNHDAMYWYRQDPGQGLRLIYYSQIVNDFQKGDIAEGYSVSREKKESFPLTVTSAQKNPTAFYLCASSSGATEAFFGQGTRLTVV.

The J gene is TRBJ2-5, the V gene TRBV20-1; TCRdb returns TRBD2, unconfirmable since there is no DNA. The CDR3 is made up of 16 amino acids. From germline, CDR1 is DFQATT and CDR2 SNEGSKA (reference sequence). CDR3 loop: CSARDPLAGAGETQYF.

V usage is TRBV12-3 or TRBV12-4 and J usage is TRBJ1-3. CDR3 length: 13 residues. CDR3 loop: CASSMKDGNTIYF.

The rearrangement links TRBV27 to TRBJ2-1; TCRdb's D gene call, TRBD1, goes unchecked for lack of DNA. The CDR3 contains 13 residues. Germline V gene sequence: CDR1 MNHEY, CDR2 SMNVEV (reference sequence). The CDR3 sequence: CATGMGSYNEQFF.

The chain recombines TRBV7-3 with TRBJ2-3; with no DNA, the TCRdb D assignment of TRBD1 cannot be verified. Germline lookup yields CDR1 SGHTA and CDR2 FQGTGA. The CDR3 runs to 16 residues. This CDR3 reads CASSFGGSRSTDTQYF.